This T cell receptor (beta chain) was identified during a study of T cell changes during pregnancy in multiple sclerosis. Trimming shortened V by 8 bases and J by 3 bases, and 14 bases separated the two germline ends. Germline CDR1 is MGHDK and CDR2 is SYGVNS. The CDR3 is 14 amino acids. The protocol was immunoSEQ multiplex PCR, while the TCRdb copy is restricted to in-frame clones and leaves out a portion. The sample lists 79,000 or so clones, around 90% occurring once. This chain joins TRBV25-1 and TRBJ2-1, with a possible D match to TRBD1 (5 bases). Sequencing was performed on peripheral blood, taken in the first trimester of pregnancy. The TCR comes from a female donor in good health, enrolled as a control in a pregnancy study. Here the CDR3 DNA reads TGTGCCAGCGCCCCGAGTAGGGGCTACAATGAGCAGTTCTTC. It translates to CASAPSRGYNEQFF.